This T cell receptor beta chain was profiled in a study of regulatory T cells in long-lasting Graves disease. Study-level results: There was favoring of TRBV28, TRBJ1-2 and TRBJ2-5 in persistent disease.

Details on this clonotype: The antigen remains undetermined.

The CDR3 is 12 residues long. CDR1 is MNHEY, CDR2 SVGEGT, per germline. Trimming cost V 8 bases and J 3 bases, with 7 bases left between them. Library construction for TCR beta used iRepertoire HTBI primers and Arm-PCR of CDR3 regions. TCRdb used MiXCR to reprocess the multiplex PCR reads, holding one entry per CDR3 protein. Among fewer than 450,000 distinct CDR3 sequences listed, about a fifth were seen once. The time point was: persistent/refractory GD, antithyroid drugs over 5 years with positive TRAb. Following extraction of RNA from PBMCs, that RNA was used to make the TCR library. This TCR derives from a female donor with Graves disease. Material: peripheral blood mononuclear cells (PBMCs), obtained when the disease was refractory, from a patient treated with antithyroid drugs. The gene calls are TRBV6-2 or TRBV6-3 and TRBJ2-2; a possible D gene is TRBD1 (5 bases). The CDR3 loop reads CASGADTGELFF. CDR3 DNA: TGTGCCAGCGGGGCCGACACCGGGGAGCTGTTTTTT.